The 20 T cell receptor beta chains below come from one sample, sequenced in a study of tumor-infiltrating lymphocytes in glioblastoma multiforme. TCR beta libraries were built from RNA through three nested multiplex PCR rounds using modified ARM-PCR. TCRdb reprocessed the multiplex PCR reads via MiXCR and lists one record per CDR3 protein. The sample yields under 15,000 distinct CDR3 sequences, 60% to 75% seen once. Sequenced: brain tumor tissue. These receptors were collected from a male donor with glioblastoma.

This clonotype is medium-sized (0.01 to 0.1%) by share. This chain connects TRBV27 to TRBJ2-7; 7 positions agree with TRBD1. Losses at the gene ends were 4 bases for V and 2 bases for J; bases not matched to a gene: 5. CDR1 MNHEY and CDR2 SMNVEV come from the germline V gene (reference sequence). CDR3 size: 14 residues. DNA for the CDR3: TGTGCCAGCAGTTCCGGGACAGCTACCTACGAGCAGTACTTC. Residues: CASSSGTATYEQYF.

This CDR3 is CSVEVSRDTSYTQYF. The CDR3 nucleotides read TGCAGCGTTGAAGTCTCCCGGGATACTAGCTATACCCAGTACTTC. The chain joins TRBV29-1 to TRBJ2-5, with TRBD2 as a possible D gene (6 bases). This CDR3 has 15 amino acids. Per the germline V gene, CDR1 is SQVTM and CDR2 is ANQGSEA. Trimming pared 1 base from V and 8 bases from J, leaving 20 bases between.

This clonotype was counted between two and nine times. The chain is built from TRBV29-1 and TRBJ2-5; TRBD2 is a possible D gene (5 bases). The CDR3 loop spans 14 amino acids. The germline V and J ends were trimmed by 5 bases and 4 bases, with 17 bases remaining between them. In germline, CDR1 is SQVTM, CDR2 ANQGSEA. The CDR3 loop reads CSVRGKESIETQYF. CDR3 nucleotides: TGCAGCGTTCGAGGGAAGGAGTCGATAGAGACCCAGTACTTC.

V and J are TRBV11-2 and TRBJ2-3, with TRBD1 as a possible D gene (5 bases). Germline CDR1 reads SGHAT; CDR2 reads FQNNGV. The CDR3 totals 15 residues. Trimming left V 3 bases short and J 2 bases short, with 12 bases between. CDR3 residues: CASSFPAGYTDTQYF. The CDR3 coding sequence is TGTGCCAGCAGCTTCCCGGCAGGGTACACAGATACGCAGTATTTT.

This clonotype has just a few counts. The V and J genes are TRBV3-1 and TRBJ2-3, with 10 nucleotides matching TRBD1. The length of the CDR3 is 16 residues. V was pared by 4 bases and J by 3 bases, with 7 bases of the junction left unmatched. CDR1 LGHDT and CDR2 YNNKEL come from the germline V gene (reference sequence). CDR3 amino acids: CASSPRRDRGTDTQYF. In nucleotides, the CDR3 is TGTGCCAGCAGCCCCCGCCGGGACAGGGGAACAGATACGCAGTATTTT.

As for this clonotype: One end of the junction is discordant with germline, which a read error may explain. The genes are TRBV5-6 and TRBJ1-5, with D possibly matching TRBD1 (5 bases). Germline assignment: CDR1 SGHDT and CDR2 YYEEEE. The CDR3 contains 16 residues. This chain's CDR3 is CASSSFGQGRNPPQHF. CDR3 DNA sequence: TGTGCCAGCAGCTCGTTTGGGCAGGGTCGCAATCCGCCCCAGCATTTT.

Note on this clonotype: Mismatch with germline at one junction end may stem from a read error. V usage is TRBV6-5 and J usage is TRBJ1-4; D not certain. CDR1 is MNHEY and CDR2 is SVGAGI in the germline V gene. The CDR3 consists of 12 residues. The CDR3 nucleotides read TGTGCTAGCAAGGCAGGAGCCGAAAAACTGTTTTTT. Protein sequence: CASKAGAEKLFF.

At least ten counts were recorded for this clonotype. CDR3 nucleotides: TGTGCCACCAGCGGAAACCGGAATCCCCAAGAGACCCAGTACTTC. The encoded protein is CATSGNRNPQETQYF. The rearrangement joins TRBV15 to TRBJ2-5; unclear D gene. V was pared by 5 bases and J by 1 base, with 14 bases between. The CDR3 is made up of 15 amino acids. CDR1 is LNHNV, CDR2 YYDKDF, per germline (reference sequence).

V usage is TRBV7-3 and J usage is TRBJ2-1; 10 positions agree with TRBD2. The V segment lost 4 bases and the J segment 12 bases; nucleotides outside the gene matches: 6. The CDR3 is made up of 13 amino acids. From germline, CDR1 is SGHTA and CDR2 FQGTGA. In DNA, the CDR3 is TGTGCCAGCAGCTCCTCGCTAGCGGGAGTGCAGTTCTTC. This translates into CASSSSLAGVQFF.

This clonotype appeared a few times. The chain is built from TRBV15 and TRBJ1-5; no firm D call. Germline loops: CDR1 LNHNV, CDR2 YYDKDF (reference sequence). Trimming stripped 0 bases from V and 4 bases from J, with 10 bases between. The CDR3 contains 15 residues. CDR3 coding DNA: TGTGCCACCAGCAGAGATCTAAACGGGAATCAGCCCCAGCATTTT. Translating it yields CATSRDLNGNQPQHF.

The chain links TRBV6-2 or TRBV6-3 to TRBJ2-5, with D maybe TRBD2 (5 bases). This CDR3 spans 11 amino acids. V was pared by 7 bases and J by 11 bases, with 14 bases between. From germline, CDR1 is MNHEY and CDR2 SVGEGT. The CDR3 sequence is CASTHGRRQYF. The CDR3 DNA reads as TGTGCCAGCACCCACGGAAGGAGGCAGTACTTC.

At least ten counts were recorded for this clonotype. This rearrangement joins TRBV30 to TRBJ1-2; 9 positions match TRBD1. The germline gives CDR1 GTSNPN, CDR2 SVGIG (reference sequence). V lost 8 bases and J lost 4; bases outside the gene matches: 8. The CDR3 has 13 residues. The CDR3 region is CAGEDRGSYGYTF. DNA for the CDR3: TGTGCCGGCGAGGACAGGGGAAGCTATGGCTACACCTTC.

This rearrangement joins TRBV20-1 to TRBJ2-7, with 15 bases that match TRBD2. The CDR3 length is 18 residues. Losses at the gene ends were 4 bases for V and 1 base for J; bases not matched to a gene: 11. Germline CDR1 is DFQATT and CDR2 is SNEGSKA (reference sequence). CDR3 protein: CSAIYSGTSGRFSYEQYF. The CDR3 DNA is TGCAGTGCTATTTACTCCGGGACTAGCGGGAGGTTTTCCTACGAGCAGTACTTC.

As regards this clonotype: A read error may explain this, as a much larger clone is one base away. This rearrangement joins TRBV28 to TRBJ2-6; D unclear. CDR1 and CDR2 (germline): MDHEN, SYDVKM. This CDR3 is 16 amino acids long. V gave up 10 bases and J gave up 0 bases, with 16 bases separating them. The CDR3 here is CATSTSKGSGANVLTF. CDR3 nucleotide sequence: TGTGCCACCAGCACGTCTAAAGGCTCTGGGGCCAACGTCCTGACTTTC. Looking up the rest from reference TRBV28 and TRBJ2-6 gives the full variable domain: DVKVTQSSRYLVKRTGEKVFLECVQDMDHENMFWYRQDPGLGLRLIYFSYDVKMKEKGDIPEGYSVSREKKERFSLILESASTNQTSMYLCATSTSKGSGANVLTFGAGSRLTVL.

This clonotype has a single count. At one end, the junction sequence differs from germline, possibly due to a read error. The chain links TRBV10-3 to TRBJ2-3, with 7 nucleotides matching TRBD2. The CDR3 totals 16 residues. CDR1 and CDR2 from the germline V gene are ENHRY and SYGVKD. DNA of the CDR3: TGTGCCATCAGTGAGTCGACGGGAGGATACACAGGTACGCAGTATTTT. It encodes CAISESTGGYTGTQYF.

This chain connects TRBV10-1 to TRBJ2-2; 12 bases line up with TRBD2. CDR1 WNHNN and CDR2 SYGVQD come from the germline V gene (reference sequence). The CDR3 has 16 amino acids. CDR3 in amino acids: CTNGEMASGRAGELFF. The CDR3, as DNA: TGCACCAACGGTGAAATGGCTAGCGGGAGGGCCGGGGAGCTGTTTTTT.

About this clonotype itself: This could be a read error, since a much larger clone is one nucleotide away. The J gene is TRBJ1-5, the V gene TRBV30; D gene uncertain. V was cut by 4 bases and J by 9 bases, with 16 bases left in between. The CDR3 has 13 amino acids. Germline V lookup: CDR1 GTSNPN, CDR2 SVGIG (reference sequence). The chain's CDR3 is CAWTNMPEGPQHF. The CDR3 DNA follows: TGTGCCTGGACCAATATGCCTGAGGGGCCCCAGCATTTT.

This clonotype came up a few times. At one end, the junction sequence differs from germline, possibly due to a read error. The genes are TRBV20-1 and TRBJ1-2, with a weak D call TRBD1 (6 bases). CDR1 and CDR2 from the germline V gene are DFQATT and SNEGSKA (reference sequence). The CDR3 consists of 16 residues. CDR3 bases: TGCAGTGCTAGAGCCCAAGGGATAAACAGGGACTATGGCTACGTCTTC. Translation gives CSARAQGINRDYGYVF.

For the CDR3, the DNA is TGTGCCGGCAATTATATGGGCAATCAGCCCCAGCATTTT. Translated: CAGNYMGNQPQHF. The chain links TRBV6-5 to TRBJ1-5, with no clear D. V was shortened by 11 bases and J by 2 bases, with 13 bases between the two germline ends. CDR3 size: 13 residues. Germline V lookup: CDR1 MNHEY, CDR2 SVGAGI.

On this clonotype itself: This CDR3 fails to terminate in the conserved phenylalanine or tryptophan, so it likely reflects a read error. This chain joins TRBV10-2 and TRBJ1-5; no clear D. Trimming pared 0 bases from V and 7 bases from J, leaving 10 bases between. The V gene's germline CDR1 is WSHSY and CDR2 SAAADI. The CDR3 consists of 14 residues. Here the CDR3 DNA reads TGCGCCAGCAGTGAGTCAGGACGAAGACAGCCCCAGCATTTG. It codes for CASSESGRRQPQHL.